The source of this TCR beta chain is a study of blood T cell repertoires in COVID-19. Sequencing used immunoSEQ multiplex PCR; TCRdb keeps in-frame clones, though not all of them. The data show 150,000 or so clones, 85% to 90% seen once. The clonotype comes from a woman between 40 and 55 years old with acute or convalescent COVID-19. The sequenced sample was peripheral blood.

CDR3: CASRDNDEQFF. The CDR3 bases are TGTGCCAGCAGGGACAACGATGAGCAGTTCTTC. The chain is built from TRBV6-5 and TRBJ2-1, with D maybe TRBD1 (5 bases). The V gene lost 6 bases and the J gene lost 8 bases, with 8 bases spanning the gap. Germline CDR1 MNHEY, CDR2 SVGAGI. The CDR3 runs to 11 residues.